These 26 T cell receptor beta chains originate from one sample sequenced in a study of shared clonotypes between healthy human individuals. Some clones are missing from TCRdb's copy, which holds only in-frame ones; the method was immunoSEQ multiplex PCR. Of approximately 2.1 million clones in the sample, 85% to 95% were seen once. Sequenced sample: naive CD4+ T cells from PBMCs. Specified subset: CD45RA+ positively selected. All receptors derive from a man aged 18 to 30 in good health. Some clones in this sample may be carry-over from other donors' samples.

The chain couples TRBV5-6 to TRBJ1-5, with unresolved D. Germline V CDR1 and CDR2: SGHDT, YYEEEE. The germline V and J ends were trimmed by 3 bases and 5 bases, with 6 bases remaining between them. The CDR3 covers 12 residues. The CDR3 sequence: CASSSRDQPQHF. CDR3 bases: TGTGCCAGCAGCTCCCGCGATCAGCCCCAGCATTTT.

The genes are TRBV29-1 and TRBJ2-2; no reliable D call. Looked up from germline, CDR1 is SQVTM and CDR2 is ANQGSEA. The CDR3 loop spans 12 amino acids. V lost 5 bases, J lost 1 base, and 5 bases lay in between. CDR3 protein: CSVYVNTGELFF. The CDR3 DNA reads as TGCAGCGTTTACGTGAACACCGGGGAGCTGTTTTTT.

This clone occurred once. This sequence joins TRBV5-8 and TRBJ2-3, with 11 bases lining up with TRBD2. Per the germline V gene, CDR1 is SGHTS and CDR2 is YDEGEE. This CDR3 spans 16 amino acids. Germline trimming cut 4 bases from V and 8 bases from J; bases unmatched to any gene: 12. The CDR3 DNA reads as TGTGCCAGCAGCAGGGGGGTGCTAGCGGGAGGCCCTACGCAGTATTTT. It translates to CASSRGVLAGGPTQYF.

The J gene is TRBJ1-2, the V gene TRBV11-1; 7 bases line up with TRBD1. V trimming: 5 bases; J trimming: 3 bases; junction bases outside the gene matches: 3. The CDR3 length is 13 residues. Germline CDR1 SGHAT, CDR2 FQDESV (reference sequence). The CDR3: CASSPQGDYGYTF. The CDR3, as DNA: TGTGCCAGCAGCCCCCAGGGGGACTATGGCTACACCTTC.

The chain carries TRBV19 and TRBJ1-3; no firm D call. Germline assignment: CDR1 LNHDA and CDR2 SQIVND (reference sequence). The V and J ends lost 4 bases and 4 bases respectively, with 14 bases between them. There are 15 residues in the CDR3. The CDR3 DNA follows: TGTGCCAGTAGTAGCCTGGCCAAAGCGGGAAACACCATATATTTT. It specifies CASSSLAKAGNTIYF.

V and J are TRBV27 and TRBJ2-7, with 7 bases fitting TRBD1. The germline V gene has CDR1 MNHEY and CDR2 SMNVEV (reference sequence). CDR3 length: 17 amino acids. V lost 1 base, J lost 1 base, and 10 bases stayed unmatched. The CDR3 coding sequence is TGTGCCAGCAGTTTATTCAGGGGGTCCGGCCTTTCCTACGAGCAGTACTTC. It encodes CASSLFRGSGLSYEQYF.

The chain joins TRBV19 to TRBJ2-3, with 9 bases lining up with TRBD2. The germline CDR1 and CDR2 sequences are LNHDA and SQIVND (reference sequence). Trimming at V came to 6 bases and at J to 2 bases, leaving 6 bases not matched to a gene. The CDR3 totals 15 residues. CDR3 DNA sequence: TGTGCCAGTAGAGGGGCGGGAGGGCCCACAGATACGCAGTATTTT. Translating it yields CASRGAGGPTDTQYF.

V and J are TRBV5-1 and TRBJ1-1; TRBD1 agrees at 8 bases. The germline V gene encodes CDR1 SGHRS and CDR2 YFSETQ. CDR3 length: 12 amino acids. V shed 10 bases and J 5 bases; nucleotides not matched to a gene: 7. The CDR3 sequence is CASRTGRTEAFF. The CDR3 coding sequence is TGCGCCTCTCGGACAGGGAGGACTGAAGCTTTCTTT.

V and J are TRBV28 and TRBJ2-1, with a tentative D call TRBD2 (5 bases). V was clipped by 5 bases and J by 1 base, with 12 bases between them. The V gene's germline CDR1 is MDHEN and CDR2 SYDVKM. The CDR3 loop spans 15 amino acids. The CDR3 sequence: CASSPPGDSYNEQFF. CDR3 in DNA: TGTGCCAGCAGTCCCCCCGGGGATTCCTACAATGAGCAGTTCTTC.

This chain links TRBV2 with TRBJ2-2, with D perhaps matching TRBD1 (5 bases). CDR1 is SNHLY and CDR2 is FYNNEI in the germline V gene. This CDR3 is built from 14 residues. Trimming removed 5 bases at V and 7 bases at J, with 14 bases between. As DNA, the CDR3 is TGTGCCAGCAGTCCACGACAGCGAGGCGGGGAGCTGTTTTTT. Protein product: CASSPRQRGGELFF.

The V and J genes are TRBV4-3 and TRBJ2-1; D is unclear. V lost 0 bases and J 5 bases, leaving 8 bases between the germline ends. Per the germline V gene, CDR1 is LGHNA and CDR2 is YSLEER. This CDR3 has 14 amino acids. The CDR3 spells CASSQDDLDNEQFF. CDR3 in DNA: TGCGCCAGCAGCCAAGACGACCTCGACAATGAGCAGTTCTTC.

The V and J genes are TRBV7-3 and TRBJ2-7, with unresolved D. Germline-derived CDR1 and CDR2 are SGHTA and FQGTGA. V shed 4 bases and J shed 2 bases, with 12 bases lying between them. The CDR3 totals 14 residues. The CDR3, as DNA: TGTGCCAGCAGCTCCGGGCCGAGTCCCTACGAGCAGTACTTC. Protein product: CASSSGPSPYEQYF.

The V call is TRBV6-5, the J call TRBJ2-3; 7 bases line up with TRBD2. The CDR3 extends over 15 amino acids. Germline-derived CDR1 and CDR2 are MNHEY and SVGAGI. Trimming took 2 bases from V and 2 from J; bases not matched to a gene: 4. CDR3 residues: CASSYSGTYTDTQYF. DNA for the CDR3: TGTGCCAGCAGTTACAGCGGGACTTACACAGATACGCAGTATTTT.

This chain connects TRBV5-1 to TRBJ1-2; 10 positions match TRBD1. CDR1 and CDR2 (germline): SGHRS, YFSETQ. J gave up 5 bases and V 2 bases, and 3 bases lay outside the gene matches. This CDR3 has 14 residues. This CDR3 is CASSFRQGAYGYTF. The CDR3 DNA reads TGCGCCAGCAGCTTTAGACAGGGGGCATATGGCTACACCTTC.

This clone was recorded once. The chain joins TRBV7-2 to TRBJ1-5; D remains ambiguous. The germline gives CDR1 SGHTA, CDR2 FQGNSA. This CDR3 has 15 amino acids. Trimming removed 6 bases from V and 3 bases from J, with 15 bases in between. The DNA of the CDR3 is TGTGCCAGCAGTCCCGTAGGGATGAACAATCAGCCCCAGCATTTT. Translation gives CASSPVGMNNQPQHF.

This CDR3 is CASSLGSGYTGELFF. DNA for the CDR3: TGTGCCAGCAGCTTAGGTTCCGGATACACCGGGGAGCTGTTTTTT. The chain uses TRBV11-2 and TRBJ2-2; no reliable D call. Trimming removed 1 base from V and 3 bases from J, with 9 bases in between. Germline CDR1 is SGHAT and CDR2 is FQNNGV. This CDR3 is 15 amino acids long.

With regard to this clone: Its ends do not fully match the called genes, so a read error is possible. The chain has TRBV9 and TRBJ2-2; 7 positions agree with TRBD1. The germline gives CDR1 SGDLS, CDR2 YYNGEE. This CDR3 is 17 amino acids long. Written as DNA, the CDR3 is TGTGCCAGCAGCAATGTTTTGGGACAGTCGAACACCGGGAAGCTGTTTTTT. It encodes CASSNVLGQSNTGKLFF.

The chain carries TRBV11-3 and TRBJ2-1; unclear D gene. Trimming stripped 1 base from V and 6 bases from J, with 7 bases between. The CDR3 runs to 13 residues. Germline V gene data show CDR1 as SGHNT and CDR2 as YENEEA. CDR3 DNA: TGTGCCAGCAGCTTAGTCCACGGCAATGAGCAGTTCTTC. Its protein product is CASSLVHGNEQFF.

The chain uses TRBV11-2 and TRBJ2-7; 7 nucleotides line up with TRBD1. V lost 3 bases and J lost 3; bases outside the gene matches: 8. CDR1 and CDR2 (germline): SGHAT, FQNNGV. The CDR3 runs 15 residues. CDR3 bases: TGTGCCAGCAGCTTTCGAAGGACAGGCAGCTACGAGCAGTACTTC. This sequence encodes CASSFRRTGSYEQYF.

The chain combines TRBV5-1 with TRBJ2-7; 7 bases are shared with TRBD2. The CDR3 length is 14 residues. Germline V CDR1 and CDR2: SGHRS, YFSETQ. With V trimmed by 4 bases and J by 3 bases, 7 bases remained unmatched. The CDR3, as DNA: TGCGCCAGCAGCGGGGCTAGCGGCGACTACGAGCAGTACTTC. It specifies CASSGASGDYEQYF.

The V gene is TRBV19, the J gene TRBJ1-5; a possible D gene is TRBD1 (5 bases). CDR1 is LNHDA and CDR2 is SQIVND in the germline V gene (reference sequence). There are 17 residues in the CDR3. V dropped 3 bases and J dropped 4 bases, with 19 bases sitting between them. CDR3: CASSILGPRAANQPQHF. CDR3 bases: TGTGCCAGTAGTATCCTGGGACCCCGAGCGGCTAATCAGCCCCAGCATTTT.

The chain employs TRBV28 and TRBJ1-2; D call uncertain. In germline, CDR1 is MDHEN, CDR2 SYDVKM. The CDR3 loop spans 15 amino acids. V dropped 3 bases and J dropped 3 bases, with 14 bases sitting between them. The CDR3 here is CASSLTLGSYYGYTF. The CDR3 region has the DNA TGTGCCAGCAGTTTGACATTGGGCAGCTACTATGGCTACACCTTC.

This chain uses TRBV18 with TRBJ2-7, with a tentative D call TRBD2 (5 bases). The length of the CDR3 is 12 residues. Trimming took 3 bases from V and 11 from J, leaving 14 bases between them. From germline, CDR1 is KGHSH and CDR2 LQKENI. The CDR3 is CASSPRSDGKYF. The CDR3 coding sequence is TGTGCCAGCTCACCTCGTAGCGACGGCAAGTACTTC.

The V gene is TRBV11-2, the J gene TRBJ2-5; no firm D call. V shed 1 base and J shed 3 bases, with 6 bases lying between them. Germline lookup yields CDR1 SGHAT and CDR2 FQNNGV. The CDR3 has 13 amino acids. The chain's CDR3 is CASSLGLKETQYF. The CDR3 nucleotides read TGTGCCAGCAGCTTAGGTCTAAAAGAGACCCAGTACTTC.

Remarks on this clone: This sample includes further DNA sequences coding for the same CDR3. This rearrangement joins TRBV11-2 to TRBJ2-7; D is ambiguous. Germline V CDR1 and CDR2: SGHAT, FQNNGV. The CDR3 spans 14 residues. The V gene lost 1 base and the J gene lost 0 bases, with 7 bases spanning the gap. CDR3 coding DNA: TGTGCCAGCAGCTTAGCCCCGGGCTCCTACGAGCAGTACTTC. It is translated as CASSLAPGSYEQYF.

V usage is TRBV4-2 and J usage is TRBJ2-3; D could derive from TRBD1 or TRBD2 (5 bases each). Germline V gene sequence: CDR1 LGHNA, CDR2 YNFKEQ. This CDR3 spans 16 amino acids. V dropped 0 bases and J dropped 5 bases, with 15 bases sitting between them. The CDR3: CASSQDLGTGIDTQYF. In nucleotides, the CDR3 is TGTGCCAGCAGCCAAGATCTGGGGACGGGTATAGATACGCAGTATTTT.